This TCR beta chain derives from a study of molecular identifiers for immune sequencing clone quantification. Germline assignment: CDR1 SEHNR and CDR2 FQNEAQ (reference sequence). The CDR3 has 15 amino acids. Trimming cost V 5 bases and J 1 base; bases outside gene matches: 6. The sample holds many counts of this clonotype. Its antigen remains unidentified. TCRdb called the PCR reads again in MiXCR, with one record for every CDR3 protein. The sample records about 320,000 distinct CDR3 sequences, roughly a fifth being singletons. The study's findings and limits: Among effectors, clones above 20 RNA copies held over 97% of molecules; among naive cells, under 1%.

This chain joins TRBV7-9 and TRBJ2-3, with 7 bases matching TRBD1. The origin of this receptor is a human donor in good health. Some libraries in this study had Jurkat cell RNA spiked in. The sequenced sample consisted of naive CD8+ T cells from blood, with Jurkat cell RNA spiked in. Subset here: FACS-sorted CD8+CD4-CCR7+CD45RA+ naive T cells. In DNA, the CDR3 is TGTGCCAGCAGCGAACAGGGGTCTGGCACAGATACGCAGTATTTT. Translated, it gives CASSEQGSGTDTQYF.